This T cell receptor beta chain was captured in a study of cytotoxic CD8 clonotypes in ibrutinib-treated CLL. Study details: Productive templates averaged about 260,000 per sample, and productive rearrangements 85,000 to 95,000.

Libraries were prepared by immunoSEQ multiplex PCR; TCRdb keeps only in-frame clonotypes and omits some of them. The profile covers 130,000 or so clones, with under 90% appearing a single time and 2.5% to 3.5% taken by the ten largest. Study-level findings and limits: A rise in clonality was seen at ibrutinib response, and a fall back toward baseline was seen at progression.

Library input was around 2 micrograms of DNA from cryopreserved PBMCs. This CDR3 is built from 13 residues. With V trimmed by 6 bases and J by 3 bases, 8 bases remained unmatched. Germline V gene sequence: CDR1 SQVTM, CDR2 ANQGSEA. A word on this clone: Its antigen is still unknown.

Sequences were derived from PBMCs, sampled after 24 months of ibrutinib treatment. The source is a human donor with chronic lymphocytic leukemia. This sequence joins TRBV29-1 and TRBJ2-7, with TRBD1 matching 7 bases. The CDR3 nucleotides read TGCAGCGTCATACAGGGACAGATCTACGAGCAGTACTTC. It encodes CSVIQGQIYEQYF.